The clone carrying this T cell receptor beta chain was detected only a few times. Its antigen is unidentified. TCRdb processed the RT-PCR reads anew with MiXCR; each CDR3 protein has one entry. The table records 500,000 to 650,000 distinct CDR3 sequences, less than 8% of them present only once. The data derive from a study of response to subunit inactivated influenza vaccine. Study-wide points: Each seasonal flu vaccination may recruit only limited new T cells, authors suggested.

V lost 0 bases to trimming and J lost 7 bases, with 18 bases between them. The germline V gene encodes CDR1 DFQATT and CDR2 SNEGSKA (reference sequence). The CDR3 covers 15 residues. The genes are TRBV20-1 and TRBJ2-5; a possible D gene is TRBD2 (6 bases). This TCR derives from a man aged 45-69 years who received an inactivated influenza vaccine. Material: PBMCs from blood, obtained less than 30 months after vaccination. The CDR3 loop is CSARDEAGPRGTQYF. The DNA for the CDR3 is TGCAGTGCTAGAGATGAGGCGGGACCCCGGGGGACCCAGTACTTC.